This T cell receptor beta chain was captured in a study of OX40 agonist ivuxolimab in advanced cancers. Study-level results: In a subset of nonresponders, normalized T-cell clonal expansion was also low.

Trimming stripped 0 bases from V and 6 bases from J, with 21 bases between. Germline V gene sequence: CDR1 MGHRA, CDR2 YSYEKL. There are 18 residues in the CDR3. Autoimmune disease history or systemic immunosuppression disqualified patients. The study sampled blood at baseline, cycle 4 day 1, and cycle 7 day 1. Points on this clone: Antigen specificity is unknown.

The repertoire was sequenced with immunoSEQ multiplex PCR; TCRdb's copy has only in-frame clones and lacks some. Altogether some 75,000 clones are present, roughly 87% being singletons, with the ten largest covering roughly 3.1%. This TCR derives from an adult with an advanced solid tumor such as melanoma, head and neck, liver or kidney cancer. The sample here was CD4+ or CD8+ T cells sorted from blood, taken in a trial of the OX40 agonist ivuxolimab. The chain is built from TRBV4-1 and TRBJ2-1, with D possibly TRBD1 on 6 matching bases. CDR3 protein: CASSQDPGEVRSSNEQFF. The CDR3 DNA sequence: TGCGCCAGCAGCCAAGATCCAGGGGAAGTCCGTTCTTCCAATGAGCAGTTCTTC.